The clone carrying this T cell receptor (beta chain) was counted a single time. Method: immunoSEQ multiplex PCR; TCRdb's copy keeps in-frame clones and lacks some. The sample records just under 20,000 clones, 88% being singletons. There are 12 residues in the CDR3. Germline assignment: CDR1 MGHDK and CDR2 SYGVNS. V was trimmed by 4 bases and J by 10 bases, leaving 11 bases between them. The sample belongs to a study of PD-1 blockade in classical Hodgkin lymphoma. The sample's time point: cycle 4 day 1 (C4D1), after 5 to 7 weeks of nivolumab. Exposure to brentuximab vedotin varied, and each patient had relapsed following autologous stem cell transplantation. Isolated CD8+ T cells were derived from thawed PBMCs through magnetic negative selection.

This material consisted of CD8+ T cells from blood, taken before the fourth cycle of nivolumab. This chain connects TRBV25-1 to TRBJ2-1; perhaps TRBD1 as D (5 bases). This clonotype was sampled from a human donor with classical Hodgkin lymphoma. The CDR3 sequence: CASSGTGSEQFF. CDR3 in DNA: TGTGCCAGCAGTGGCACAGGCAGCGAGCAGTTCTTC. Filled out from reference TRBV25-1 and TRBJ2-1, the complete variable domain reads EADIYQTPRYLVIGTGKKITLECSQTMGHDKMYWYQQDPGMELHLIHYSYGVNSTEKGDLSSESTVSRIRTEHFPLTLESARPSHTSQYLCASSGTGSEQFFGPGTRLTVL.